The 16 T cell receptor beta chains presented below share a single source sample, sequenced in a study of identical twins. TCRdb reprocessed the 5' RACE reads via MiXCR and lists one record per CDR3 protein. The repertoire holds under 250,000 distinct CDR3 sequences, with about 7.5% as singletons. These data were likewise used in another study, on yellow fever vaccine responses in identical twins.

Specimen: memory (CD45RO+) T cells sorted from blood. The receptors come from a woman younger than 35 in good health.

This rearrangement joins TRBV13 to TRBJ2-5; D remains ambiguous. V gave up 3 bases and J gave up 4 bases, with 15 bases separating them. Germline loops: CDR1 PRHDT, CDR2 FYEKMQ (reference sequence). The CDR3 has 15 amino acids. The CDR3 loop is CASSFPSESRETQYF. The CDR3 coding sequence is TGTGCCAGCAGCTTCCCCAGCGAATCTAGAGAGACCCAGTACTTC.

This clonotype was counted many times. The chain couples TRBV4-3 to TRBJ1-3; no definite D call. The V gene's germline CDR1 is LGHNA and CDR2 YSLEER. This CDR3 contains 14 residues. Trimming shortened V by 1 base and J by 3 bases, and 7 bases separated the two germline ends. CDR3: CASSQGGRGNTIYF. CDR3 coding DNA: TGCGCCAGCAGCCAAGGGGGTCGTGGAAACACCATATATTTT.

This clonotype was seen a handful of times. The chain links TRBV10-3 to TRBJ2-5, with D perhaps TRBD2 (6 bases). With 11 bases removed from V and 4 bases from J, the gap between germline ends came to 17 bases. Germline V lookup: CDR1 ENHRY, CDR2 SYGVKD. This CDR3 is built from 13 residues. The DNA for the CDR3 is TGTGCCTTCCCGGAGGGGTTTACAGAGACCCAGTACTTC. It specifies CAFPEGFTETQYF.

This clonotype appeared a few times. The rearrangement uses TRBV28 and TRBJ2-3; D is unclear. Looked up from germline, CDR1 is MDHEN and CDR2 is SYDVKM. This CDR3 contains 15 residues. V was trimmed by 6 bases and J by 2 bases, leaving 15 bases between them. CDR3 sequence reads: CASRPRPTPTDTQYF. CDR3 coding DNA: TGTGCCAGCAGACCGAGACCCACCCCCACAGATACGCAGTATTTT.

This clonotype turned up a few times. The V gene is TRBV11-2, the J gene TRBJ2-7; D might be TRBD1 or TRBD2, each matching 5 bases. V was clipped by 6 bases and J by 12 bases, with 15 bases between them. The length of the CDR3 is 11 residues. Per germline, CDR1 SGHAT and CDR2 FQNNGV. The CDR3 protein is CASSLGASPYF. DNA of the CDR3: TGTGCCAGCAGTCTCGGGGCAAGTCCGTACTTC.

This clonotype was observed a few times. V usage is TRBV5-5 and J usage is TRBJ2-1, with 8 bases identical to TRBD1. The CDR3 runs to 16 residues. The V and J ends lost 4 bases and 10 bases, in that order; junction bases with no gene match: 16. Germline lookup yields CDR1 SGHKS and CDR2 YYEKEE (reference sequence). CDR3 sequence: CASSLNFGQGLEEQFF. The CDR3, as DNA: TGTGCCAGCAGCCTCAATTTCGGACAGGGCTTGGAGGAGCAGTTCTTC.

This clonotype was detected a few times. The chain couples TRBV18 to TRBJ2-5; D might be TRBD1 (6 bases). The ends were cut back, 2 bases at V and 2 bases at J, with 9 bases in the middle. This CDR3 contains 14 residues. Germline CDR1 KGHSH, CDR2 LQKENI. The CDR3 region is CASSPKGHQETQYF. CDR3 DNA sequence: TGTGCCAGCTCACCAAAGGGACATCAAGAGACCCAGTACTTC.

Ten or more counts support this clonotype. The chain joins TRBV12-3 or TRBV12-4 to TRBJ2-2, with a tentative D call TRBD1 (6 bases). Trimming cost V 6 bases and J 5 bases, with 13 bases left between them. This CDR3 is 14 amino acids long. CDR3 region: CASSPDSRTGELFF. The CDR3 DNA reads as TGTGCCAGCAGCCCGGACAGTCGGACCGGGGAGCTGTTTTTT.

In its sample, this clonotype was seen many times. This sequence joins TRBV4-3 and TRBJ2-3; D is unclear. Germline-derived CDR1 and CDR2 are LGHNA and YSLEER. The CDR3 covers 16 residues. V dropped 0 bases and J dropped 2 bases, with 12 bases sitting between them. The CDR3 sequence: CASSQDPRSPTDTQYF. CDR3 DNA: TGCGCCAGCAGCCAAGACCCGAGGAGTCCCACAGATACGCAGTATTTT.

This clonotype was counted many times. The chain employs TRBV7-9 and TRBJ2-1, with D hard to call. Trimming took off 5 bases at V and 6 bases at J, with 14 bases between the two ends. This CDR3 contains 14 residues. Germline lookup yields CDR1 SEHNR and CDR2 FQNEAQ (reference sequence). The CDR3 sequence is CASSPTIATNEQFF. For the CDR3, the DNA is TGTGCCAGCAGCCCGACAATTGCAACCAATGAGCAGTTCTTC.

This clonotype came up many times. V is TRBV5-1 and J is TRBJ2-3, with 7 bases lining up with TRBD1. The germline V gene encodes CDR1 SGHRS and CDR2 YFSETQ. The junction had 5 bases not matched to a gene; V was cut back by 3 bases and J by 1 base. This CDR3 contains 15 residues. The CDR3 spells CASSSITGGTDTQYF. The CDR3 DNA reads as TGCGCCAGCAGCTCGATTACAGGGGGCACAGATACGCAGTATTTT.

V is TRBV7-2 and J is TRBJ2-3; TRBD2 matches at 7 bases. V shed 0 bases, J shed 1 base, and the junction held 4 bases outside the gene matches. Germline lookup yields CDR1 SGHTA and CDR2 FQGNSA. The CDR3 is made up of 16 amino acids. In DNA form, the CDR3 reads TGTGCCAGCAGCTTAGCCAAGGCGGGAGGCACAGATACGCAGTATTTT. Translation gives CASSLAKAGGTDTQYF.

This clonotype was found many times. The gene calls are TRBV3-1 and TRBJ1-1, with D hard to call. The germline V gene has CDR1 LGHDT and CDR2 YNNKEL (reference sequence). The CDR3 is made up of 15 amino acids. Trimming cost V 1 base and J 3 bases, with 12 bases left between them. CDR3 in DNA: TGTGCCAGCAGCCAAGTAGCAAGGGTGGACACTGAAGCTTTCTTT. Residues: CASSQVARVDTEAFF.

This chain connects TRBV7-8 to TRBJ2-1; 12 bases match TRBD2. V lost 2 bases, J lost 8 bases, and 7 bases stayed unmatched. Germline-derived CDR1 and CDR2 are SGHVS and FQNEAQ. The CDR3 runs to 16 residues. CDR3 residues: CASSLSSASGRDEQFF. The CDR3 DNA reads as TGTGCCAGCAGCTTATCGTCGGCTAGCGGGAGGGATGAGCAGTTCTTC.

This CDR3 reads CASSAGGVAGELFF. For the CDR3, the DNA is TGTGCCAGCAGTGCCGGGGGTGTAGCCGGGGAGCTGTTTTTT. The chain carries TRBV6-1 and TRBJ2-2; perhaps TRBD2 as D (6 bases). The germline V gene encodes CDR1 MNHNS and CDR2 SASEGT. Trimming removed 4 bases from V and 6 bases from J, with 12 bases in between. This CDR3 is built from 14 residues.

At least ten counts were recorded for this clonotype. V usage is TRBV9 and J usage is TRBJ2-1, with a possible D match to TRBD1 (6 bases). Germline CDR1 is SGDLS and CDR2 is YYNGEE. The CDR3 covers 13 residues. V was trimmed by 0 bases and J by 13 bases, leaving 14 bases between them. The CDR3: CASSVGNRDKQFF. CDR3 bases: TGTGCCAGCAGCGTAGGGAACCGGGACAAACAGTTCTTC.